This TCR beta chain comes out of a study of human T cells and chemical hapten exposure (dated by TCRdb to the early 2020s). With respect to the entire study: For sensitization, 2% DPC in acetone was applied to a roughly 2 cm by roughly 2 cm area of upper inner arm skin. The study tracked peripheral blood TCR repertoire changes in vivo during primary and secondary sensitization to the hapten diphenylcyclopropenone (DPC) in alopecia patients. Alopecia areata with under or over 50% scalp involvement, alopecia totalis and alopecia universalis were represented in the patient cohort, which was mostly female. Blood for TCR sequencing was provided by twenty-nine alopecia patients at one to four time points (pre-sensitization, 2, 6 and 24 weeks). Throughout the study period of about 22 weeks, patients also received therapeutic DPC doses to the scalp every week. Libraries were combined into a pool for sequencing, and differences in TCR yield between samples came mainly from small differences in library volumes within the pool. Patch testing on the upper back used Finn chambers containing 0.01% DPC, with scoring done after 6 days according to International Contact Dermatitis Research Group standards. Patient blood was sampled pre-sensitization (week 0) and at 2, 6 and about 24 weeks after DPC sensitization. The paper's findings and limits, for the study overall: DPC sensitization did not change how many TCRs were above 1 in 1000 frequency, and no evidence was found of alterations in global repertoire structure. A positive correlation was found between the number of PT1 expanded TCRs and patch test score, with significance reached at thresholds 8, 16 and 32 but not 4. Compared with pre-sensitization or healthy control sets, expanded TCRs formed significantly more large CDR3 similarity clusters, which is consistent with antigen-driven responses. Because every patient had alopecia, a presumed autoimmune disease, the patients' immune response might differ from that of healthy individuals. After repeated subsampling, the strength of the expansion versus patch-test correlation and the threshold at which it became significant changed.

The time point label of this sample denotes: patch test 3, about 24 weeks after DPC sensitization. The treatment or condition label corresponds to: therapeutic diphenylcyclopropenone sensitization with weekly scalp DPC. Blood at each patch-test visit was drawn before the patch test was applied. To be eligible, patients had to be aged 18 to 70, diagnosed with alopecia and judged suitable for DPC therapy, while pregnant patients were excluded. Total RNA was extracted from unfractionated whole blood collected in Tempus Blood RNA tubes. Compared with germline, V lacks 3 bases and J lacks 4 bases; bases without a gene match: 10. The cysteine opens and the valine closes a CDR3 of 16 amino acids. CDR3 DNA is the only sequence kept; it has 48 bases, read in frame from the first base. CDR1 KGHSH and CDR2 LQKENI are derived from the germline V gene. With respect to this clonotype: Its antigen remains unidentified. It has no much larger one-base neighbor in the sample; base qualities were not kept.

Libraries were constructed by RACE. Data came from a NextSeq 500. During library preparation, unique molecular identifiers were attached to individual cDNA molecules so that TCRs could be counted quantitatively and reproducibly. Each blood RNA sample was used to sequence both TCR alpha and TCR beta chains. The authors processed their data as follows. A median of about 89,000 TCRs per sample was observed, with a range of about 20,000 to 690,600. V, J and CDR3 annotation of the TCR reads was performed with the Decombinator software suite. For PS versus PT1 abundance plots, all samples were subsampled to the same number of TCRs (28,000). TCRs were defined as expanded if absent before sensitization and observed at least eight times at the 2-week time point. TCRdb itself trimmed the public reads at Q25 with fastp, ran MiXCR and retained productive beta chains. When rows share a CDR3 protein, they turn into one entry using the most common DNA and genes. V and J calls and clone size were set by TCRdb, not the authors. The sample table holds 100,000 or so distinct CDR3 sequences, of which under 40% were seen once. Roughly 2.7% of the sample comes from the top ten.

The sequenced sample was whole blood, obtained in connection with sensitization to the hapten diphenylcyclopropenone (DPC). The receptor chain draws on TRBV18 and TRBJ2-7; 9 middle bases align to TRBD1. The receptor was isolated from a middle-aged man with alopecia areata. Some clones in this sample may be carry-over from other donors' samples. The DNA sequence is TGTGCCAGCTCACCCCTACCGGGACAGGGAATTTACGAGCAGTACGTC. Translated, it gives CASSPLPGQGIYEQYV.